The 25 T cell receptor beta chains presented below share a single source sample, sequenced in a study of OX40 agonist ivuxolimab in advanced cancers. The method was immunoSEQ multiplex PCR; TCRdb's version includes in-frame clones alone and lacks a portion of them. The sample includes some 59,000 clones, 75% to 85% of them seen just once. The sample in question was CD4+ or CD8+ T cells sorted from blood, obtained in a trial of the OX40 agonist ivuxolimab. The receptor source for this set is an adult with an advanced solid tumor such as melanoma, head and neck, liver or kidney cancer.

The rearrangement links TRBV5-1 to TRBJ2-2; D is possibly TRBD2 (6 bases). The CDR3 runs to 15 residues. V was shortened by 7 bases and J by 0 bases, with 13 bases between the two germline ends. In germline, CDR1 is SGHRS, CDR2 YFSETQ. The CDR3 nucleotides read TGCGCCAGCGTCCCCGGGGGTGCGAACACCGGGGAGCTGTTTTTT. As protein: CASVPGGANTGELFF.

This chain connects TRBV6-4 to TRBJ1-5; possible D gene TRBD1, 6 bases. V lost 5 bases to trimming and J lost 3 bases, with 14 bases between them. Germline V CDR1 and CDR2: MRHNA, SNTAGT. The CDR3 covers 15 residues. As DNA, the CDR3 is TGTGCCAGCAGTAAACAGGGACTCCCCAATCAGCCCCAGCATTTT. It codes for CASSKQGLPNQPQHF.

The chain combines TRBV9 with TRBJ2-3; D call uncertain. This CDR3 contains 14 residues. Looked up from germline, CDR1 is SGDLS and CDR2 is YYNGEE. V shed 0 bases and J shed 2 bases, with 7 bases lying between them. This CDR3 reads CASSVGPATDTQYF. The CDR3 DNA sequence: TGTGCCAGCAGCGTAGGGCCAGCCACAGATACGCAGTATTTT.

V usage is TRBV5-1 and J usage is TRBJ2-2, with D unresolved. CDR1 is SGHRS, CDR2 YFSETQ, per germline. V shed 0 bases and J shed 4 bases, with 10 bases lying between them. The CDR3 extends over 15 amino acids. The CDR3 loop is CASSLGSRITGELFF. Here the CDR3 DNA reads TGCGCCAGCAGCTTGGGGAGCCGGATCACCGGGGAGCTGTTTTTT.

This rearrangement joins TRBV19 to TRBJ2-6; tentative D call: TRBD1 (6 bases). The V end lost 3 bases, the J end lost 2 bases, and 11 bases lay between the germline ends. Germline lookup yields CDR1 LNHDA and CDR2 SQIVND (reference sequence). The CDR3 runs to 16 residues. CDR3 bases: TGTGCCAGTAGTATGACTGGGGGCACTGGGGCCAACGTCCTGACTTTC. Its translation is CASSMTGGTGANVLTF. The entire variable domain, with the rest obtained from reference TRBV19 and TRBJ2-6, is as follows: DGGITQSPKYLFRKEGQNVTLSCEQNLNHDAMYWYRQDPGQGLRLIYYSQIVNDFQKGDIAEGYSVSREKKESFPLTVTSAQKNPTAFYLCASSMTGGTGANVLTFGAGSRLTVL.

J is TRBJ1-2 and V is TRBV6-6; D not certain. V was trimmed by 7 bases and J by 4 bases, leaving 16 bases between them. Germline V gives CDR1 MNHNY, CDR2 SVGAGI (reference sequence). The CDR3 covers 14 residues. The CDR3 loop is CASTGGGGSYGYTF. The DNA of the CDR3 is TGTGCCAGCACGGGCGGCGGTGGCAGCTATGGCTACACCTTC.

This chain links TRBV6-6 with TRBJ2-5; D is uncertain. Germline CDR1 and CDR2: MNHNY and SVGAGI (reference sequence). The CDR3 runs 13 residues. V lost 5 bases and J 2 bases, leaving 9 bases between the germline ends. CDR3 in DNA: TGTGCCAGCAGTACCCGGACGCAAGAGACCCAGTACTTC. Translation: CASSTRTQETQYF.

V gene TRBV4-1 combines with J gene TRBJ2-5; 8 bases match TRBD2. In germline, CDR1 is MGHRA, CDR2 YSYEKL. The CDR3 spans 18 residues. Trimming removed 3 bases from V and 1 base from J; junction bases left unmatched: 13. CDR3 loop: CASSHGLTQRGTQETQYF. In DNA, the CDR3 is TGCGCCAGCAGCCACGGCCTAACCCAGCGGGGGACCCAAGAGACCCAGTACTTC.

This chain connects TRBV5-1 to TRBJ2-5; possible D gene TRBD1, 7 bases. The J call may not be correct, given that the DNA end is closer to TRBJ2-7. This CDR3 is built from 14 residues. In germline, CDR1 is SGHRS, CDR2 YFSETQ. The CDR3 loop is CASRSQGGTYEQYF. The CDR3 DNA is TGCGCCAGCAGAAGCCAGGGGGGTACCTACGAGCAGTACTTC.

The rearrangement links TRBV28 to TRBJ2-5; D is ambiguous. Germline V gene data show CDR1 as MDHEN and CDR2 as SYDVKM. V was cut by 5 bases and J by 5 bases, with 9 bases left in between. The CDR3 has 12 residues. The CDR3 region is CASSLGSETQYF. The CDR3 nucleotides read TGTGCCAGCAGTCTGGGGTCGGAGACCCAGTACTTC.

The chain uses TRBV2 and TRBJ1-1; a possible D gene is TRBD1 (5 bases). Trimming pared 6 bases from V and 3 bases from J, leaving 17 bases between. Germline V gene sequence: CDR1 SNHLY, CDR2 FYNNEI. The CDR3 runs to 15 residues. The CDR3 nucleotides read TGTGCCAGCAGACAGGAAGTTACCTATTACACTGAAGCTTTCTTT. Translating it yields CASRQEVTYYTEAFF.

The V call is TRBV5-4, the J call TRBJ2-7, with 10 bases fitting TRBD1. The CDR3 has 16 residues. Germline CDR1 and CDR2: SGHNT and YYREEE (reference sequence). Trimming at V came to 1 base and at J to 3 bases, leaving 7 bases not matched to a gene. CDR3 in DNA: TGTGCCAGCAGCTTGAGGGGACAGGGGTTTAACTACGAGCAGTACTTC. The encoded protein is CASSLRGQGFNYEQYF. The full variable domain, completed using reference TRBV5-4 and TRBJ2-7, is ETGVTQSPTHLIKTRGQQVTLRCSSQSGHNTVSWYQQALGQGPQFIFQYYREEENGRGNFPPRFSGLQFPNYSSELNVNALELDDSALYLCASSLRGQGFNYEQYFGPGTRLTVT.

This clone was counted a few times. The V call is TRBV19, the J call TRBJ2-6, with no clear D. V was pared by 7 bases and J by 2 bases, with 12 bases between. Germline CDR1 and CDR2: LNHDA and SQIVND (reference sequence). The CDR3 sequence is 15 residues long. The CDR3 loop is CASNERRAGANVLTF. The CDR3 coding sequence is TGTGCCAGTAATGAAAGACGCGCTGGGGCCAACGTCCTGACTTTC.

In the case of this clone: Other DNA sequences from this sample encode an identical CDR3 as well. This sequence joins TRBV7-6 and TRBJ2-3, with 9 bases identical to TRBD1. CDR3 length equals 14 residues. Germline V gene lookup returns CDR1 SGHVS and CDR2 FNYEAQ. With 4 bases clipped from V and 3 bases from J, the junction kept 2 bases outside the gene matches. The CDR3 sequence: CASSSGQGTDTQYF. The CDR3 DNA reads TGTGCCAGCAGCTCAGGACAGGGGACAGATACGCAGTATTTT.

This clone has a handful of counts. This sequence joins TRBV28 and TRBJ1-6; 7 bases are shared with TRBD1. The CDR3 has 13 amino acids. Germline trimming cut 7 bases from V and 7 bases from J; bases unmatched to any gene: 4. Germline assignment: CDR1 MDHEN and CDR2 SYDVKM. As DNA, the CDR3 is TGTGCCAGCAAGGAGGGGGCAAATTCACCCCTCCACTTT. Amino acid sequence: CASKEGANSPLHF.

This rearrangement joins TRBV28 to TRBJ2-7, with D maybe TRBD2 (7 bases). This CDR3 spans 14 amino acids. Per the germline V gene, CDR1 is MDHEN and CDR2 is SYDVKM. V was pared by 3 bases and J by 2 bases, with 11 bases between. CDR3 DNA sequence: TGTGCCAGCAGTTTGGGCGGGGGCCCCTACGAGCAGTACTTC. As protein: CASSLGGGPYEQYF.

CDR3 DNA: TGTGCCAGTAACCCGGGACAGACCTATGGCTACACCTTC. Translated, it gives CASNPGQTYGYTF. The chain is built from TRBV6-6 and TRBJ1-2, with 7 nucleotides matching TRBD1. The CDR3 sequence is 13 residues long. The V segment lost 9 bases and the J segment 4 bases; nucleotides outside the gene matches: 8. Germline values: CDR1 MNHNY, CDR2 SVGAGI (reference sequence).

This clone was picked up one time. Germline and junction disagree at one end, which may indicate a read error. V gene TRBV7-6 combines with J gene TRBJ1-4; TRBD1 is a possible D gene (5 bases). The CDR3 has 13 residues. The germline CDR1 and CDR2 sequences are SGHVS and FNYEAQ. The CDR3 loop reads CASSLDRSGGRIF. CDR3 sequence (DNA): TGTGCCAGCAGCTTAGACCGGAGCGGGGGTAGGATTTTT.

This clone is a singleton in its sample. The same CDR3 is also encoded by other DNA sequences in this sample. The J gene is TRBJ1-2, the V gene TRBV29-1; 10 bases agree with TRBD1. The V and J ends lost 4 bases and 2 bases, in that order; junction bases with no gene match: 4. The CDR3 runs to 14 residues. Germline V gene lookup returns CDR1 SQVTM and CDR2 ANQGSEA. This CDR3 reads CSVGTGGGNYGYTF. The CDR3 DNA sequence: TGCAGCGTTGGGACAGGGGGAGGCAACTATGGCTACACCTTC.

V usage is TRBV18 and J usage is TRBJ1-1; 7 bases agree with TRBD1. The V gene end was trimmed by 1 base and the J gene end by 11 bases; junction bases not matched to a gene: 10. The CDR3 runs 14 residues. CDR1 KGHSH and CDR2 LQKENI come from the germline V gene. The DNA for the CDR3 is TGTGCCAGCTCACCACTCCGAGGGGGCACGTGGGCTTTCTTT. It is translated as CASSPLRGGTWAFF.

V gene TRBV10-3 combines with J gene TRBJ2-4; the match to TRBD1 covers 7 bases. Trimming cost V 6 bases and J 9 bases; bases outside gene matches: 11. This CDR3 is 14 amino acids long. Germline-derived CDR1 and CDR2 are ENHRY and SYGVKD. DNA for the CDR3: TGTGCCATCAGATCCGACAGGGCTGGAAGCATTCAGTACTTC. The encoded protein is CAIRSDRAGSIQYF.

CDR3 sequence: CASSYSGREGNTIYF. CDR3 bases: TGTGCCAGCAGTTACTCTGGCCGGGAGGGAAACACCATATATTTT. The rearrangement joins TRBV6-6 to TRBJ1-3; no reliable D call. The V gene's germline CDR1 is MNHNY and CDR2 SVGAGI (reference sequence). This CDR3 is built from 15 residues. V shed 0 bases and J shed 4 bases, with 10 bases lying between them.

This clone was recorded once. The CDR3 sequence is CASRTGGQPQHF. The DNA of the CDR3 is TGTGCCAGTAGGACAGGAGGACAGCCCCAGCATTTT. This chain uses TRBV19 with TRBJ1-5; a possible D gene is TRBD1 (6 bases). Germline V gene lookup returns CDR1 LNHDA and CDR2 SQIVND (reference sequence). V dropped 6 bases and J dropped 7 bases, with 10 bases sitting between them. This CDR3 is 12 amino acids long.

CDR3 sequence (DNA): TGTGCCAGCAGCTTTGGTGGAGCCTCCTCCTACGAGCAGTACTTC. It translates to CASSFGGASSYEQYF. This chain uses TRBV11-2 with TRBJ2-7, with D uncertain. The CDR3 has 15 residues. The V gene's germline CDR1 is SGHAT and CDR2 FQNNGV. V gave up 3 bases and J gave up 0 bases, with 12 bases separating them.

V usage is TRBV29-1 and J usage is TRBJ1-3; D gene uncertain. V shed 4 bases and J shed 0 bases, with 10 bases lying between them. Germline V lookup: CDR1 SQVTM, CDR2 ANQGSEA. The CDR3 contains 14 residues. The CDR3 nucleotides read TGCAGCGTTGTTTCGGGAAACTCTGGAAACACCATATATTTT. Its protein product is CSVVSGNSGNTIYF.